The rows below give T cell receptor beta chains drawn from one sample of a study of T cell responses to AZD1222 COVID-19 vaccine. The assay was immunoSEQ multiplex PCR, and TCRdb's table has in-frame clones only and misses some. The table includes roughly 200,000 clones, more than 85% detected once. This sample comprised peripheral blood, obtained 28 days after the second AZD1222 dose. These receptors all stem from an adult who received the AZD1222 COVID-19 vaccine. Each CDR3 is given with its conserved first and last residue. The order of the fields is J gene, V gene, clone size, D gene, CDR3 protein, CDR3 DNA. The D gene is left open where the match is weak. Clone size, where shown, is once, few, many, or a class for clones that have expanded.

TRBJ1-3 TRBV21-1 - - CASSKRDTSGNTIYF TGTGCCAGCAGCAAAAGGGACACCTCTGGAAACACCATATATTTT
TRBJ2-3 TRBV3-1/TRBV3-2 - TRBD2 CASSGELAADTQYF TGTGCCAGCAGCGGGGAACTAGCGGCAGATACGCAGTATTTT
TRBJ2-2 TRBV27 - - CASSLLAVVAGELFF TGTGCCAGCAGTTTATTAGCGGTGGTCGCCGGGGAGCTGTTTTTT
TRBJ2-3 TRBV6-1 - - CASSERGASTDTQYF TGTGCCAGCAGTGAACGTGGAGCATCCACAGATACGCAGTATTTT
TRBJ2-2 TRBV6-5 - TRBD1 CASSYPGQGLTGELFF TGTGCCAGCAGTTACCCCGGACAGGGGCTGACCGGGGAGCTGTTTTTT
TRBJ1-1 TRBV6-6 few - CASSIRQHEAFF TGTGCCAGCAGTATCCGACAGCATGAAGCTTTCTTT
TRBJ2-3 TRBV2 - TRBD2 CASTSAGGDTDTQYF TGTGCCAGCACCTCAGCGGGAGGGGACACAGATACGCAGTATTTT
TRBJ2-3 TRBV19 - - CASSIPGAGTDTQYF TGTGCCAGTAGTATCCCGGGGGCGGGCACAGATACGCAGTATTTT
TRBJ2-3 TRBV7-8 - - CASSLGPAGDTQYF TGTGCCAGCAGCTTAGGGCCCGCGGGAGATACGCAGTATTTT
TRBJ1-5 TRBV5-1 - TRBD1 CASSPSTGMPQHF TGCGCCAGCAGCCCATCGACAGGGATGCCCCAGCATTTT
TRBJ1-4 TRBV5-1 - - CASSLKGSNEKLFF TGCGCCAGCAGCTTAAAAGGTTCTAATGAAAAACTGTTTTTT
TRBJ2-2 TRBV10-3 - - CAISEAGTNTGELFF TGTGCCATCAGTGAGGCAGGGACGAACACCGGGGAGCTGTTTTTT
TRBJ2-7 TRBV5-6 - TRBD2 CASSSGTTLYEQYF TGTGCCAGCAGCTCCGGGACTACCCTCTACGAGCAGTACTTC
TRBJ1-3 TRBV7-9 - - CASTVGGSSGNTIYF TGTGCCAGCACGGTCGGGGGGAGCTCTGGAAACACCATATATTTT
TRBJ2-5 TRBV7-7 - TRBD2 CASSLAERGHMAQYF TGTGCTAGCAGCTTAGCCGAGCGGGGGCACATGGCCCAGTACTTC
TRBJ2-5 TRBV6-6 - TRBD2 CASSPLSGTSGPIGETQYF TGTGCCAGCAGTCCGCTCTCCGGGACTAGCGGACCGATTGGCGAGACCCAGTACTTC
TRBJ1-1 TRBV9 - - CASSSPRGGNTEAFF TGTGCCAGCAGCTCCCCGAGAGGGGGTAACACTGAAGCTTTCTTT
TRBJ2-2 TRBV2 - TRBD2 CAVRTSGGYANTGELFF TGTGCCGTCCGGACTAGCGGGGGGTACGCGAACACCGGGGAGCTGTTTTTT